The 20 T cell receptor beta chains given below trace back to one sample, sequenced in a study of blood T cell repertoires in COVID-19. The repertoire was sequenced with immunoSEQ multiplex PCR; TCRdb's copy has only in-frame clones and lacks some. Of 310,000 or so clones listed, approximately 89% are singletons. The sequencing sample was made of peripheral blood. These receptors were obtained from a woman aged 25 to 45 with COVID-19, enrolled during active disease.

The chain has TRBV27 and TRBJ2-2; TRBD1 agrees at 7 bases. CDR1 and CDR2 from the germline V gene are MNHEY and SMNVEV (reference sequence). The V segment lost 5 bases and the J segment 5 bases; nucleotides outside the gene matches: 5. The CDR3 length is 14 residues. DNA for the CDR3: TGTGCCAGCAGTCGACAGGGTAGAACCGGGGAGCTGTTTTTT. Translation: CASSRQGRTGELFF.

V is TRBV19 and J is TRBJ1-3; possible D gene TRBD1, 5 bases. CDR3 size: 14 residues. With 7 bases removed from V and 0 bases from J, the gap between germline ends came to 10 bases. CDR1 is LNHDA, CDR2 SQIVND, per germline (reference sequence). Written as DNA, the CDR3 is TGTGCCAGTACGGGGGGAAGCTCTGGAAACACCATATATTTT. The encoded protein is CASTGGSSGNTIYF.

CDR3 in DNA: TGTGCCAGCAGTCAGACGACAACGAACACTGAAGCTTTCTTT. This encodes CASSQTTTNTEAFF. The chain couples TRBV5-4 to TRBJ1-1; the D is unclear. Between the trimmed V and J ends, which lost 5 bases and 1 base, there was a span of 12 bases. The CDR3 loop spans 14 amino acids. Germline CDR1 SGHNT, CDR2 YYREEE (reference sequence).

The chain employs TRBV4-2 and TRBJ2-1; D is unclear. This CDR3 contains 13 residues. The ends were cut back, 0 bases at V and 10 bases at J, with 10 bases in the middle. Germline assignment: CDR1 LGHNA and CDR2 YNFKEQ. The CDR3 loop reads CASSQEGQREQFF. The CDR3 DNA sequence: TGTGCCAGCAGCCAAGAAGGTCAGAGGGAGCAGTTCTTC.

This chain joins TRBV14 and TRBJ1-2, with TRBD1 matching 8 bases. CDR1 is SGHDN and CDR2 is FVKESK in the germline V gene. The J segment lost 7 bases and the V segment lost 0 bases, leaving 10 bases of the junction unmatched. This CDR3 has 16 amino acids. The CDR3: CASSQELTGEIRGYTF. CDR3 nucleotide sequence: TGTGCCAGCAGCCAAGAATTGACAGGGGAGATTCGTGGCTACACCTTC.

The V and J genes are TRBV5-4 and TRBJ2-7; tentatively, D is TRBD1 (6 bases). The CDR3 totals 14 residues. The V end was cut by 0 bases, the J end by 9 bases, with 16 bases between. CDR1 and CDR2 from the germline V gene are SGHNT and YYREEE (reference sequence). The CDR3 reads CASSLEGTFRGQYF. As DNA, the CDR3 is TGTGCCAGCAGCTTGGAAGGGACCTTCAGGGGGCAGTACTTC.

The rearrangement uses TRBV28 and TRBJ2-7; TRBD2 matches at 7 bases. V shed 5 bases and J 2 bases; nucleotides not matched to a gene: 6. CDR1 MDHEN and CDR2 SYDVKM come from the germline V gene. This CDR3 has 14 amino acids. The CDR3 loop is CASSKAGSPYEQYF. CDR3 DNA sequence: TGTGCCAGCAGTAAAGCGGGGAGCCCCTACGAGCAGTACTTC.

This chain connects TRBV30 to TRBJ1-2; D unclear. Trimming took 6 bases from V and 7 from J, leaving 6 bases between them. Germline V gene sequence: CDR1 GTSNPN, CDR2 SVGIG (reference sequence). The length of the CDR3 is 9 residues. CDR3 sequence (DNA): TGTGCCTGCCTTCCTGGCTACACCTTC. Translated: CACLPGYTF.

This chain links TRBV6-5 with TRBJ2-3; D ambiguous. The CDR3 consists of 12 residues. The V gene lost 6 bases and the J gene lost 3 bases, with 7 bases spanning the gap. Germline values: CDR1 MNHEY, CDR2 SVGAGI. Here the CDR3 DNA reads TGTGCCAGCAGCACAGCTACAGATACGCAGTATTTT. The encoded protein is CASSTATDTQYF.

The rearrangement links TRBV5-6 to TRBJ2-7; D uncertain. The CDR3 covers 14 residues. V was shortened by 1 base and J by 1 base, with 9 bases between the two germline ends. CDR1 is SGHDT and CDR2 is YYEEEE in the germline V gene. CDR3: CASSLWAVSYEQYF. The CDR3 coding sequence is TGTGCCAGCAGCTTGTGGGCTGTTTCCTACGAGCAGTACTTC.

The chain combines TRBV27 with TRBJ1-2; 8 nucleotides align to TRBD1. With 6 bases clipped from V and 4 bases from J, the junction kept 10 bases outside the gene matches. The length of the CDR3 is 15 residues. The germline V gene has CDR1 MNHEY and CDR2 SMNVEV (reference sequence). The CDR3 protein is CASSPISGQAYGYTF. The CDR3 DNA reads as TGTGCCAGCAGCCCCATCTCGGGACAGGCCTATGGCTACACCTTC.

The rearrangement joins TRBV11-3 to TRBJ2-3; 11 bases align to TRBD2. V lost 5 bases, J lost 3 bases, and 7 bases stayed unmatched. The CDR3 is 16 residues long. Germline V gene sequence: CDR1 SGHNT, CDR2 YENEEA. The CDR3 loop reads CASSGETSGATDTQYF. For the CDR3, the DNA is TGTGCCAGCAGCGGAGAGACTAGCGGGGCTACAGATACGCAGTATTTT.

This clone appeared a single time. This chain connects TRBV6-5 to TRBJ1-5, with TRBD1 identical over 7 bases. The J segment lost 5 bases and the V segment lost 5 bases, leaving 6 bases of the junction unmatched. The CDR3 loop spans 14 amino acids. CDR1 and CDR2 (germline): MNHEY, SVGAGI. Here the CDR3 DNA reads TGTGCCAGCAGTCGGGACAGTAGAGATCAGCCCCAGCATTTT. It codes for CASSRDSRDQPQHF.

The rearrangement uses TRBV9 and TRBJ2-1, with 7 positions matching TRBD2. CDR3 length equals 14 residues. Germline V gene sequence: CDR1 SGDLS, CDR2 YYNGEE. V dropped 4 bases and J dropped 4; count of bases not matched to a gene: 5. CDR3: CASSPPGGYNEQFF. CDR3 coding DNA: TGTGCCAGCAGCCCCCCGGGAGGATACAATGAGCAGTTCTTC.

The chain links TRBV15 to TRBJ1-1; no firm D call. The V end lost 5 bases, the J end lost 4 bases, and 17 bases lay between the germline ends. Germline CDR1 and CDR2: LNHNV and YYDKDF (reference sequence). The CDR3 is 15 residues long. The CDR3 loop reads CATSGSRAWGTEAFF. The CDR3 DNA reads as TGTGCCACCAGCGGGTCGAGGGCTTGGGGCACTGAAGCTTTCTTT. Based on the CDR3 plus reference TRBV15 and TRBJ1-1, the full variable domain is DAMVIQNPRYQVTQFGKPVTLSCSQTLNHNVMYWYQQKSSQAPKLLFHYYDKDFNNEADTPDNFQSRRPNTSFCFLDIRSPGLGDTAMYLCATSGSRAWGTEAFFGQGTRLTVV.

This clone was counted a single time. The genes are TRBV6-4 and TRBJ1-1; D may be TRBD1 (5 bases). Between the trimmed V and J ends, which lost 7 bases and 1 base, there was a span of 10 bases. Germline V gene data show CDR1 as MRHNA and CDR2 as SNTAGT. The CDR3 is made up of 13 amino acids. DNA of the CDR3: TGTGCCAGCAAAAGGACACCGAACACTGAAGCTTTCTTT. It translates to CASKRTPNTEAFF.

The V and J genes are TRBV5-1 and TRBJ1-3, with no clear D. The germline gives CDR1 SGHRS, CDR2 YFSETQ. Between the trimmed V and J ends, which lost 4 bases and 1 base, there was a span of 15 bases. There are 16 residues in the CDR3. Written as DNA, the CDR3 is TGCGCCAGCAGCCCGCGGGCAGAAGGGTCTGGAAACACCATATATTTT. Its translation: CASSPRAEGSGNTIYF.

CDR3 in amino acids: CASSPSGQGVPYEKLFF. The CDR3 nucleotides are TGCGCCAGCAGCCCCTCGGGACAGGGGGTCCCATATGAAAAACTGTTTTTT. J is TRBJ1-4 and V is TRBV5-1; 11 bases agree with TRBD1. J gave up 6 bases and V 4 bases, and 11 bases lay outside the gene matches. The germline V gene encodes CDR1 SGHRS and CDR2 YFSETQ. The CDR3 sequence is 17 residues long.

V is TRBV30 and J is TRBJ1-3; possible D gene TRBD1, 5 bases. Germline V CDR1 and CDR2: GTSNPN, SVGIG (reference sequence). V lost 4 bases and J 3 bases, leaving 7 bases between the germline ends. This CDR3 is built from 12 residues. CDR3 amino acids: CAWKGYGNTIYF. The DNA for the CDR3 is TGTGCCTGGAAGGGGTATGGAAACACCATATATTTT.

The chain combines TRBV19 with TRBJ2-1, with TRBD2 identical over 7 bases. V lost 4 bases, J lost 6 bases, and 6 bases stayed unmatched. CDR1 and CDR2 (germline): LNHDA, SQIVND (reference sequence). The length of the CDR3 is 14 residues. CDR3 region: CASSKAGALNEQFF. CDR3 sequence (DNA): TGTGCCAGTAGTAAGGCGGGAGCTCTCAATGAGCAGTTCTTC. The full variable domain, its missing parts supplied by reference TRBV19 and TRBJ2-1, is DGGITQSPKYLFRKEGQNVTLSCEQNLNHDAMYWYRQDPGQGLRLIYYSQIVNDFQKGDIAEGYSVSREKKESFPLTVTSAQKNPTAFYLCASSKAGALNEQFFGPGTRLTVL.